This TCR beta chain stems from a study of Tregs in tolerant kidney transplant recipients. Study results and caveats: Biological reproducibility was not directly addressed, but technical replication error appeared minimal.

About this clone itself: What it binds is not known.

Sequenced by immunoSEQ multiplex PCR; TCRdb stores in-frame clones only, minus some. The data contain approximately 90,000 clones, roughly nine tenths of them seen just once; the ten biggest clones take up over 4%. The CDR3 spans 17 residues. CDR1 and CDR2 from the germline V gene are MNHEY and SMNVEV (reference sequence). With V trimmed by 6 bases and J by 2 bases, 8 bases remained unmatched. Unstimulated regulatory T cells (CD4+CD25+CD127-), CD4+CD25- non-regulatory cells, CD4 and CD8 cells were FACS-sorted from thawed PBMCs. This TCR was recovered from a human donor in good health. This chain uses TRBV27 with TRBJ2-7, with 15 bases fitting TRBD2. The sample comprised CD8+ T cells from blood. In DNA form, the CDR3 reads TGTGCCAGCAGACCGGGACTAGCGGGAGGTTCCCCCTACGAGCAGTACTTC. It is translated as CASRPGLAGGSPYEQYF.